The 20 T cell receptor beta chains reported below all come from one sample, sequenced in a study of blood T cells in healthy people across ages. Next came a second PCR, run for roughly 6 to 11 cycles, which used a sample-barcoded 5' primer along with a J-beta primer mix. TCRdb re-called the 5' RACE reads with MiXCR, one entry per CDR3 protein. The sample consists of around 320,000 distinct CDR3 sequences, roughly a quarter of them appearing once. The sequenced material came from blood. These receptors were obtained from a woman between 65 and 79 years old in good health.

This sequence joins TRBV4-3 and TRBJ1-1; D is possibly TRBD1 (5 bases). Germline V gene sequence: CDR1 LGHNA, CDR2 YSLEER. The CDR3 spans 15 residues. V was cut by 0 bases and J by 1 base, with 9 bases left in between. The CDR3 bases are TGCGCCAGCAGCCAAGATCTGGGGGGGAACACTGAAGCTTTCTTT. Translation gives CASSQDLGGNTEAFF.

This clonotype was seen a handful of times. This chain links TRBV4-1 with TRBJ1-1; D is uncertain. The germline V and J ends were trimmed by 5 bases and 1 base, with 11 bases remaining between them. This CDR3 has 14 amino acids. The germline CDR1 and CDR2 sequences are MGHRA and YSYEKL. The chain's CDR3 is CASSDLAPNTEAFF. The CDR3 DNA is TGCGCCAGCAGCGATCTAGCCCCGAACACTGAAGCTTTCTTT.

This clonotype was recorded a few times. The chain couples TRBV7-8 to TRBJ1-5; D unresolved. Germline V gives CDR1 SGHVS, CDR2 FQNEAQ. This CDR3 has 16 amino acids. Trimming took off 8 bases at V and 5 bases at J, with 22 bases between the two ends. The CDR3 bases are TGTGCCAGCGGAGTGACATCTAACTCGCGGGATCAGCCCCAGCATTTT. Residues: CASGVTSNSRDQPQHF.

This clonotype was seen a handful of times. The V call is TRBV5-1, the J call TRBJ1-2, with D perhaps matching TRBD1 (6 bases). V was shortened by 4 bases and J by 4 bases, with 14 bases between the two germline ends. This CDR3 spans 14 amino acids. The germline V gene has CDR1 SGHRS and CDR2 YFSETQ. This CDR3 is CASSGQTGLYGYTF. The CDR3, as DNA: TGCGCCAGCAGCGGACAAACAGGGCTCTATGGCTACACCTTC.

The chain is built from TRBV19 and TRBJ2-4; 11 bases match TRBD2. This CDR3 is 15 amino acids long. Germline CDR1 reads LNHDA; CDR2 reads SQIVND (reference sequence). V shed 3 bases and J 4 bases; nucleotides not matched to a gene: 2. In nucleotides, the CDR3 is TGTGCCAGTAGTATGGTAGCGGGGGGGAAAAACATTCAGTACTTC. Translation: CASSMVAGGKNIQYF.

The rearrangement links TRBV11-1 to TRBJ2-3; TRBD2 agrees at 16 bases. In germline, CDR1 is SGHAT, CDR2 FQDESV (reference sequence). Trimming at V came to 5 bases and at J to 3 bases, leaving 11 bases not matched to a gene. The CDR3 loop spans 19 amino acids. CDR3 protein: CASSHSGTSGRAKTDTQYF. The DNA of the CDR3 is TGTGCCAGCAGCCACTCCGGGACTAGCGGGAGGGCCAAAACAGATACGCAGTATTTT.

This chain joins TRBV5-6 and TRBJ2-3; TRBD1 might be the D (5 bases). V was pared by 3 bases and J by 4 bases, with 15 bases between. The CDR3 runs to 15 residues. Germline CDR1 reads SGHDT; CDR2 reads YYEEEE. The CDR3 region is CASSSLGFRADTQYF. CDR3 DNA sequence: TGTGCCAGCAGCTCGCTGGGATTCAGGGCAGATACGCAGTATTTT.

This clonotype was detected a few times. This chain links TRBV6-2 or TRBV6-3 with TRBJ1-4; D is ambiguous. CDR1 and CDR2 from the germline V gene are MNHEY and SVGEGT. The V and J ends lost 2 bases and 4 bases respectively, with 20 bases between them. The CDR3 extends over 18 amino acids. CDR3 nucleotide sequence: TGTGCCAGCAGTTACGACGAGATGGGCGGACTTAATAATGAAAAACTGTTTTTT. It is translated as CASSYDEMGGLNNEKLFF.

V is TRBV3-1 and J is TRBJ2-2; TRBD2 is a possible D gene (6 bases). CDR1 and CDR2 (germline): LGHDT, YNNKEL (reference sequence). The V and J ends lost 8 bases and 6 bases respectively, with 22 bases between them. The CDR3 contains 16 residues. CDR3 region: CASEAGTRGDAGELFF. In DNA form, the CDR3 reads TGTGCCAGCGAGGCGGGAACGAGAGGGGATGCCGGGGAGCTGTTTTTT.

This clonotype occurred many times. The rearrangement links TRBV20-1 to TRBJ1-4, with a weak D call TRBD1 (6 bases). This CDR3 region has 13 residues. Germline CDR1 and CDR2: DFQATT and SNEGSKA (reference sequence). V was pared by 6 bases and J by 3 bases, with 11 bases between. The CDR3 DNA is TGCAGTGCCGCAGGGGAGGCTAATGAAAAACTGTTTTTT. Translation gives CSAAGEANEKLFF.

This clonotype was seen only a few times. The gene calls are TRBV4-1 and TRBJ2-1; D possibly corresponds to TRBD2 (6 bases). This CDR3 region has 19 residues. V was clipped by 0 bases and J by 0 bases, with 18 bases between them. Germline values: CDR1 MGHRA, CDR2 YSYEKL. The CDR3 DNA is TGCGCCAGCAGCCAAGATTCTCGCTCTAGGACTACCTCCTACAATGAGCAGTTCTTC. Protein: CASSQDSRSRTTSYNEQFF.

This clonotype was counted between two and nine times. The chain combines TRBV12-3 or TRBV12-4 with TRBJ2-7; D unclear. The CDR3 consists of 12 residues. V was shortened by 2 bases and J by 3 bases, with 5 bases between the two germline ends. The CDR3 is CASSLSLYEQYF. In DNA form, the CDR3 reads TGTGCCAGCAGTTTAAGTCTCTACGAGCAGTACTTC.

The V gene is TRBV12-3 or TRBV12-4, the J gene TRBJ1-2; 9 bases map to TRBD1. The V gene end was trimmed by 6 bases and the J gene end by 8 bases; junction bases not matched to a gene: 4. This CDR3 is built from 12 residues. The CDR3 DNA reads as TGTGCCAGCAGCCTACAGGGGGCAGGCTACACCTTC. Its protein is CASSLQGAGYTF.

The CDR3 coding sequence is TGCAGCGTTGATCCCGGGACGAACACCGGGGAGCTGTTTTTT. It encodes CSVDPGTNTGELFF. This chain uses TRBV29-1 with TRBJ2-2; D is possibly TRBD2 (5 bases). Per germline, CDR1 SQVTM and CDR2 ANQGSEA. V gave up 3 bases and J gave up 0 bases, with 8 bases separating them. This CDR3 spans 14 amino acids.

This clonotype has a handful of counts. The J gene is TRBJ1-1, the V gene TRBV29-1, with no clear D. Per germline, CDR1 SQVTM and CDR2 ANQGSEA. The CDR3 runs to 12 residues. V was pared by 2 bases and J by 1 base, with 5 bases between. The CDR3 loop is CSVERSNTEAFF. Here the CDR3 DNA reads TGCAGCGTTGAAAGGTCGAACACTGAAGCTTTCTTT.

V is TRBV20-1 and J is TRBJ2-4; TRBD1 agrees at 10 bases. The trim removed 5 bases at V and 8 bases at J, leaving 6 bases unmatched. Germline lookup yields CDR1 DFQATT and CDR2 SNEGSKA (reference sequence). There are 13 residues in the CDR3. CDR3 loop: CSAGGQGEHIQYF. The CDR3 DNA reads TGCAGTGCTGGAGGACAGGGGGAACACATTCAGTACTTC.

This clonotype occurred many times. CDR3 loop: CASSLGGQKYQPQHF. In nucleotides, the CDR3 is TGTGCCAGCAGTTTAGGGGGGCAGAAATATCAGCCCCAGCATTTT. This chain connects TRBV12-3 or TRBV12-4 to TRBJ1-5; TRBD1 is a possible D gene (6 bases). This CDR3 has 15 amino acids. The V gene lost 1 base and the J gene lost 5 bases, with 12 bases spanning the gap.

This clonotype showed up many times. The chain is built from TRBV20-1 and TRBJ1-2, with D perhaps matching TRBD1 (6 bases). CDR3 length: 12 amino acids. Germline loops: CDR1 DFQATT, CDR2 SNEGSKA (reference sequence). V gave up 6 bases and J gave up 8 bases, with 16 bases separating them. CDR3 region: CSATTGLYGYTF. In DNA form, the CDR3 reads TGCAGTGCCACCACAGGGCTCTACGGCTACACCTTC.

This clonotype occurred a few times. The CDR3 region is CASSHTSGAYEQYF. The CDR3 DNA follows: TGTGCCAGCAGTCATACTAGCGGAGCCTACGAGCAGTACTTC. The rearrangement joins TRBV27 to TRBJ2-7, with 8 bases that match TRBD2. This CDR3 has 14 amino acids. Germline values: CDR1 MNHEY, CDR2 SMNVEV (reference sequence). Trimming took 5 bases from V and 2 from J; bases not matched to a gene: 5.

The rearrangement joins TRBV7-2 to TRBJ1-3; no clear D gene. Germline CDR1 reads SGHTA; CDR2 reads FQGNSA. V gave up 0 bases and J gave up 4 bases, with 10 bases separating them. This CDR3 has 15 amino acids. CDR3 in amino acids: CASSLAGLGGNTIYF. The DNA for the CDR3 is TGTGCCAGCAGCTTAGCAGGGCTAGGGGGAAACACCATATATTTT.